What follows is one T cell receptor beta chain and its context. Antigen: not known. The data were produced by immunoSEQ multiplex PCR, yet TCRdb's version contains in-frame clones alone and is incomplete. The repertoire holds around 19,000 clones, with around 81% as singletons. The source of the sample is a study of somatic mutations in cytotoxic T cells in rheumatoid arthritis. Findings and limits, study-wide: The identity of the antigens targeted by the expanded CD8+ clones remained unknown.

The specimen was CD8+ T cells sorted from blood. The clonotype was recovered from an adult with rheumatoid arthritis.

CDR3 sequence: CASSLRSLNTGELFF. The CDR3 nucleotides read TGTGCCAGCAGCTTACGGAGCCTAAACACCGGGGAGCTGTTTTTT. V gene TRBV7-2 combines with J gene TRBJ2-2; D is ambiguous. The CDR3 is 15 amino acids. CDR1 SGHTA and CDR2 FQGNSA come from the germline V gene. The V and J ends lost 2 bases and 2 bases respectively, with 9 bases between them.